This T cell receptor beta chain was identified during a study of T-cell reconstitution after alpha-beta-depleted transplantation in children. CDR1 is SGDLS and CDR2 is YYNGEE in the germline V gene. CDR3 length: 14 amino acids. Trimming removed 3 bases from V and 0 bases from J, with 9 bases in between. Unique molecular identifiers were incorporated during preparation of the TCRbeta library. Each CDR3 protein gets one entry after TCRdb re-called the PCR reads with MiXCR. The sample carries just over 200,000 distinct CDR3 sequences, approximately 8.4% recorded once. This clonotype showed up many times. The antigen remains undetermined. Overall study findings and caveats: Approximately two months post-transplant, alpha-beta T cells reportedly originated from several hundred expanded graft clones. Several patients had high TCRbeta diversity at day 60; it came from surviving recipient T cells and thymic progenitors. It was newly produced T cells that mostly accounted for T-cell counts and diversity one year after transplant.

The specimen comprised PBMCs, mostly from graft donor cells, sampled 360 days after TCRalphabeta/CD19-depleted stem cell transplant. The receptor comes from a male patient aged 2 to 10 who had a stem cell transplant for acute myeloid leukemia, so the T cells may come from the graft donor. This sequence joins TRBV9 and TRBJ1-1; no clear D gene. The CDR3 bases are TGTGCCAGCAGCGCAACAGAGATGAACACTGAAGCTTTCTTT. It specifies CASSATEMNTEAFF.